The 12 T cell receptor beta chains in this list originate from one sample, sequenced in a study of CD8+ T cells in alopecia areata. The authors extracted RNA and reverse transcribed it into cDNA as the sequencing template. The protocol was immunoSEQ multiplex PCR, while the TCRdb copy is restricted to in-frame clones and leaves out a portion. The data show roughly 260,000 clones, with none appearing a single time. Cells that came from pooled cutaneous lymph nodes were sorted using CD4, CD8alpha, NKG2D, NKG2ACE and other markers. Material for sequencing was CD4+ T cells sorted from a lymph node. These receptors all come from a C3H/HeJ mouse with alopecia areata. The MHC haplotype of the strain is H2-k.

This clone showed up just a few times. Each gene name is a mouse one. Read sequence stops 4 residues before the CDR3 end, and the germline J gene provides the missing end. This same CDR3 is encoded by further DNA sequences in the sample. The chain employs TRBV13-1 and TRBJ2-2; 8 positions agree with TRBD1. The CDR3 extends over 13 amino acids. Germline loops: CDR1 NSHNY, CDR2 SYGAGN. Germline trimming cut 5 bases from V and 4 bases from J; bases unmatched to any gene: 1. This CDR3 is CASSDRGTGQLYF. Partial CDR3 DNA: TGTGCCAGCAGCGACAGGGGCACCGGG.

About this clone itself: The genes and germline here are from mouse. Coverage ceases 4 residues before the CDR3 finishes, and the germline J gene fills in the end. The rearrangement links TRBV31 to TRBJ2-1; D uncertain. There are 12 residues in the CDR3. Germline V gene data show CDR1 as GKSSPN and CDR2 as SITVG. The CDR3 sequence: CAWSLGQAEQFF. CDR3 DNA, as far as it was read: TGTGCCTGGAGTCTCGGTCAGGCT.

This clone was observed a handful of times. Mouse names are used for the genes. The CDR3 is cut off 4 residues early in the read; its end comes from the germline J gene. This chain joins TRBV13-2 and TRBJ2-1; 10 nucleotides agree with TRBD2. This CDR3 is built from 15 residues. Germline lookup yields CDR1 NNHNN and CDR2 SYGAGS (reference sequence). The trim removed 3 bases at V and 6 bases at J, leaving 6 bases unmatched. Incomplete CDR3 DNA: TGTGCCAGCGGTGCCGGGACTGGGGTCTCTGCT. Encoded protein: CASGAGTGVSA. The whole CDR3 protein is CASGAGTGVSAEQFF.

There are a few counts of this clone. The gene names given are mouse names. The read gets to within 4 residues of the CDR3 end, and the germline J gene fills in the rest. The chain is built from TRBV19 and TRBJ2-3; a weak D match, TRBD1 (5 bases). The CDR3 has 15 amino acids. The V end lost 2 bases, the J end lost 0 bases, and 10 bases lay between the germline ends. Germline loops: CDR1 FNHDT, CDR2 SITEND (reference sequence). The CDR3 DNA, read in part, is TGTGCCAGCAGTATTCGGACAATTAGTGCAGAA. As protein: CASSIRTISAE. The complete CDR3 protein is CASSIRTISAETLYF.

This clone came up a few times. Genes and germline are mouse. Read coverage stops 4 residues before the CDR3 terminus; the germline J gene supplies the remainder. The rearrangement uses TRBV19 and TRBJ1-2; TRBD1 agrees at 8 bases. This CDR3 has 14 amino acids. From germline, CDR1 is FNHDT and CDR2 SITEND (reference sequence). CDR3 bases read: TGTGCCAGCAGTATTCAGGGGGCGCGGTCC. The encoded protein is CASSIQGARS. In full, the CDR3 reads CASSIQGARSDYTF. The full variable domain, completed using reference TRBV19 and TRBJ1-2, is GGIITQTPKFLIGQEGQKLTLKCQQNFNHDTMYWYRQDSGKGLRLIYYSITENDLQKGDLSEGYDASREKKSSFSLTVTSAQKNEMAVFLCASSIQGARSDYTFGSGTRLLVI.

Comments on this clone: Any gene name here is a mouse gene name. The read gets to within 4 residues of the CDR3 end, and the germline J gene fills in the rest. The chain couples TRBV17 to TRBJ1-1; D is unclear. This CDR3 has 13 residues. CDR1 and CDR2 from the germline V gene are MNHDT and YYDKIL. The V end was cut by 3 bases, the J end by 3 bases, with 8 bases between. CDR3 loop: CASSSPGDTEVFF. CDR3 DNA, as far as it was read: TGTGCTAGCAGTAGTCCAGGAGACACA. The whole variable domain, filled in from reference TRBV17 and TRBJ1-1, reads DTTVKQNPRYKLARVGKPVNLICSQTMNHDTMYWYQKKPNQAPKLLLFYYDKILNREADTFEKFQSSRPNNSFCSLYIGSAGLEYSAMYLCASSSPGDTEVFFGKGTRLTVV.

This clone has just a few counts. Genes and germline come from the mouse. Other DNA sequences within the sample encode an identical CDR3. The CDR3 loop reads CASSDEQGAYAEQFF. The DNA read from the CDR3 is TGTGCCAGCAGTGATGAGCAGGGGGCGTATGCT. The chain joins TRBV13-1 to TRBJ2-1, with 8 nucleotides matching TRBD1. The missing CDR3 end, 4 residues past where the read stops, is filled in from the germline J gene. The CDR3 runs to 15 residues. Germline CDR1 is NSHNY and CDR2 is SYGAGN. With 0 bases clipped from V and 4 bases from J, the junction kept 3 bases outside the gene matches.

In its sample, this clone was seen a few times. Genes and germline are mouse. The read gets to within 4 residues of the CDR3 end, and the germline J gene fills in the rest. The V call is TRBV13-3, the J call TRBJ2-2; D remains ambiguous. V lost 1 base and J lost 2, with 6 bases in between. The CDR3 runs 14 residues. The germline V gene has CDR1 NNHDY and CDR2 SYVADS. Incomplete CDR3 DNA: TGTGCCAGCAGTGATAACCAGAACACCGGG. Amino acids: CASSDNQNTG. The entire CDR3 is CASSDNQNTGQLYF.

The table lists this clone with a few counts. Mouse gene names apply. Read data end 4 residues before the CDR3 end; the end is taken from the germline J gene. The chain has TRBV31 and TRBJ2-3; 7 bases match TRBD1. The CDR3 runs to 15 residues. Germline V lookup: CDR1 GKSSPN, CDR2 SITVG. Trimming took 4 bases from V and 0 from J; bases not matched to a gene: 7. Here the CDR3 reads CAWIRDRLSAETLYF. The sequenced part of the CDR3 DNA is TGTGCCTGGATCAGGGACAGACTTAGTGCAGAA.

Concerning this clone: The gene symbols are mouse symbols. The CDR3 goes on 4 residues after the read ends, and that part is filled in from the germline J gene. The sample contains more than one DNA sequence encoding this CDR3. The chain combines TRBV31 with TRBJ2-4; D is perhaps TRBD2 (7 bases). Germline CDR1 GKSSPN, CDR2 SITVG. This CDR3 is built from 13 residues. Trimming pared 0 bases from V and 3 bases from J, leaving 7 bases between. Here the CDR3 reads CAWSLGGQNTLYF. CDR3 DNA, as far as it was read: TGTGCCTGGAGTCTGGGGGGCCAAAAC.

This clone was detected only a few times. Genes here carry mouse names. The sequenced CDR3 bases are TGTGCCTGGTACAGGGGGATCACCGGG. It is translated as CAWYRGITG. The CDR3 in its entirety is CAWYRGITGQLYF. The chain links TRBV31 to TRBJ2-2; 8 bases fit TRBD1. Read sequence stops 4 residues before the CDR3 end, and the germline J gene provides the missing end. Germline values: CDR1 GKSSPN, CDR2 SITVG. Trimming removed 5 bases from V and 4 bases from J; junction bases left unmatched: 3. The CDR3 runs 13 residues. Based on the CDR3 plus reference TRBV31 and TRBJ2-2, the full variable domain is AQTIHQWPVAEIKAVGSPLSLGCTIKGKSSPNLYWYWQATGGTLQQLFYSITVGQVESVVQLNLSASRPKDDQFILSTEKLLLSHSGFYLCAWYRGITGQLYFGEGSKLTVL.

A word on this clone: Mouse gene names and germline throughout. With the read ending 4 residues before the CDR3 end, the germline J gene is used to fill in that end. The rearrangement joins TRBV13-1 to TRBJ1-1, with 7 nucleotides matching TRBD1. Germline loops: CDR1 NSHNY, CDR2 SYGAGN. J gave up 4 bases and V 5 bases, and 5 bases lay outside the gene matches. The CDR3 is 13 residues long. The CDR3 sequence is CASRTDRVTEVFF. The CDR3 DNA, read in part, is TGTGCCAGCAGGACTGACAGGGTCACA.